One and the same sample provided the 21 T cell receptor beta chains below, sequenced in a study of human T cells and chemical hapten exposure. Each CDR3 protein is one row after TCRdb ran MiXCR on the RACE reads. This table holds about 50,000 distinct CDR3 sequences, 9.5% to 10% found once. Time point here: patch test 2, 6 weeks after DPC sensitization. This sample's treatment: therapeutic diphenylcyclopropenone sensitization with weekly scalp DPC. The material sequenced was whole blood, taken in connection with sensitization to the hapten diphenylcyclopropenone (DPC). The receptors derive from a woman between 45 and 65 years old with alopecia areata. Some clones in this sample may be carry-over from other donors' samples.

At least ten counts were recorded for this clonotype. The chain couples TRBV29-1 to TRBJ2-5; TRBD2 might be the D (5 bases). The V gene lost 4 bases and the J gene lost 9 bases, with 15 bases spanning the gap. Germline V gives CDR1 SQVTM, CDR2 ANQGSEA. The CDR3 has 12 amino acids. CDR3 in DNA: TGCAGCGTTGTAGAGGGAGAATTGGCCCAGTACTTC. Protein sequence: CSVVEGELAQYF.

The chain joins TRBV12-3 or TRBV12-4 to TRBJ1-5; 8 bases are shared with TRBD1. Trimming cost V 5 bases and J 6 bases; bases outside gene matches: 9. This CDR3 contains 15 residues. The CDR3 region has the DNA TGTGCCAGCAGTGTCGGACAGGGTGTAGGTCAGCCCCAGCATTTT. This sequence encodes CASSVGQGVGQPQHF.

By share, this clonotype ranks as medium-sized (0.01 to 0.1%). This chain connects TRBV11-2 to TRBJ1-5; D is uncertain. Looked up from germline, CDR1 is SGHAT and CDR2 is FQNNGV. V lost 4 bases and J 0 bases, leaving 4 bases between the germline ends. The length of the CDR3 is 13 residues. CDR3 in DNA: TGTGCCAGCAGCTCCCATAGCAATCAGCCCCAGCATTTT. It is translated as CASSSHSNQPQHF.

This clonotype has at least ten counts. The gene calls are TRBV5-1 and TRBJ1-2; D perhaps matches TRBD1 (5 bases). There are 13 residues in the CDR3. The germline V gene has CDR1 SGHRS and CDR2 YFSETQ. Trimming stripped 7 bases from V and 6 bases from J, with 16 bases between. Written as DNA, the CDR3 is TGCGCCAGCGGGTCTGGCAGGGCAGATGGCTACACCTTC. It is translated as CASGSGRADGYTF.

This clonotype occurred many times. CDR3 residues: CATSDSPSDPAFF. The CDR3 nucleotides read TGTGCCACCAGTGATTCCCCCTCCGACCCAGCTTTCTTT. The J gene is TRBJ1-1, the V gene TRBV24-1; D remains ambiguous. The length of the CDR3 is 13 residues. Trimming shortened V by 2 bases and J by 10 bases, and 13 bases separated the two germline ends. Germline CDR1 KGHDR, CDR2 SFDVKD.

Ten or more counts support this clonotype. The chain links TRBV28 to TRBJ2-7; D uncertain. The V gene lost 8 bases and the J gene lost 5 bases, with 16 bases spanning the gap. Germline V gene lookup returns CDR1 MDHEN and CDR2 SYDVKM. The CDR3 spans 13 residues. CDR3 nucleotides: TGTGCCAGCGTAACAGAATCACCCAACGAGCAGTACTTC. This codes for CASVTESPNEQYF.

This chain connects TRBV6-6 to TRBJ2-1, with D perhaps TRBD1 or TRBD2 (5 bases each). Germline V gene lookup returns CDR1 MNHNY and CDR2 SVGAGI (reference sequence). Trimming pared 8 bases from V and 2 bases from J, leaving 13 bases between. The CDR3 covers 14 residues. This CDR3 reads CASGTGTPYNEQFF. The CDR3 region has the DNA TGTGCCAGCGGAACCGGGACCCCCTACAATGAGCAGTTCTTC.

This clonotype was observed at least ten times. V gene TRBV6-2 or TRBV6-3 combines with J gene TRBJ1-1; D gene unclear. V was cut by 2 bases and J by 3 bases, with 7 bases left in between. The CDR3 is made up of 13 amino acids. Germline V gene sequence: CDR1 MNHEY, CDR2 SVGEGT. The CDR3 reads CASSYPRYTEAFF. The DNA for the CDR3 is TGTGCCAGCAGTTACCCAAGGTACACTGAAGCTTTCTTT.

This clonotype appeared a few times. CDR3 in DNA: TGTGCCAGCAGCCGACAGCTCCAAGAGACCCAGTACTTC. Protein sequence: CASSRQLQETQYF. The J gene is TRBJ2-5, the V gene TRBV7-2; perhaps TRBD1 as D (5 bases). Germline lookup yields CDR1 SGHTA and CDR2 FQGNSA. V dropped 5 bases and J dropped 1 base, with 8 bases sitting between them. CDR3 size: 13 residues. Supplemented by reference TRBV7-2 and TRBJ2-5, the full variable domain reads GAGVSQSPSNKVTEKGKDVELRCDPISGHTALYWYRQSLGQGLEFLIYFQGNSAPDKSGLPSDRFSAERTGGSVSTLTIQRTQQEDSAVYLCASSRQLQETQYFGPGTRLLVL.

The rearrangement links TRBV27 to TRBJ1-6; no reliable D call. There are 14 residues in the CDR3. V dropped 5 bases and J dropped 7 bases, with 12 bases sitting between them. Looked up from germline, CDR1 is MNHEY and CDR2 is SMNVEV (reference sequence). CDR3 coding DNA: TGTGCCAGCAGTACGGCCTTATTAAATTCACCCCTCCACTTT. It is translated as CASSTALLNSPLHF.

The chain links TRBV28 to TRBJ2-7; D gene uncertain. The CDR3 sequence is 11 residues long. V shed 2 bases and J shed 6 bases, with 5 bases lying between them. In germline, CDR1 is MDHEN, CDR2 SYDVKM. The CDR3 region is CASSLRAEQYF. CDR3 in DNA: TGTGCCAGCAGTTTAAGGGCCGAGCAGTACTTC.

This clonotype was recorded many times. The rearrangement links TRBV12-3 or TRBV12-4 to TRBJ2-7; D is perhaps TRBD1 or TRBD2 (5 bases each). V was shortened by 4 bases and J by 4 bases, with 8 bases between the two germline ends. The CDR3 has 12 residues. CDR3 in amino acids: CASSWDRYEQYF. In nucleotides, the CDR3 is TGTGCCAGCAGTTGGGACCGGTACGAGCAGTACTTC.

This clonotype was counted many times. V and J are TRBV27 and TRBJ1-3, with D perhaps matching TRBD1 (5 bases). Germline assignment: CDR1 MNHEY and CDR2 SMNVEV (reference sequence). The CDR3 is 13 residues long. Trimming pared 8 bases from V and 0 bases from J, leaving 8 bases between. The CDR3 spells CASGTISGNTIYF. CDR3 nucleotides: TGTGCCAGCGGGACCATCTCTGGAAACACCATATATTTT.

There are a few counts of this clonotype. The chain combines TRBV20-1 with TRBJ1-2; TRBD1 matches at 7 bases. This CDR3 is built from 13 residues. V lost 6 bases to trimming and J lost 2 bases; unmatched junction nucleotides: 6. Germline CDR1 is DFQATT and CDR2 is SNEGSKA (reference sequence). The DNA of the CDR3 is TGCAGTGCCCAGCAGACAGGGAACTATGGCTACACCTTC. As protein: CSAQQTGNYGYTF.

The rearrangement joins TRBV11-2 to TRBJ2-3; 7 bases map to TRBD2. This CDR3 has 16 amino acids. V shed 3 bases, J shed 2 bases, and the junction held 8 bases outside the gene matches. The germline V gene has CDR1 SGHAT and CDR2 FQNNGV. CDR3: CASSFSSGFPTDTQYF. CDR3 nucleotides: TGTGCCAGCAGCTTCTCTAGCGGATTTCCCACAGATACGCAGTATTTT.

This clonotype has more than one count but fewer than ten. The V call is TRBV11-2, the J call TRBJ2-3; no clear D gene. Germline CDR1 reads SGHAT; CDR2 reads FQNNGV. The CDR3 extends over 16 amino acids. Between the trimmed V and J ends, which lost 5 bases and 2 bases, there was a span of 17 bases. The CDR3 sequence is CASSPARNPYTDTQYF. CDR3 bases: TGTGCCAGCAGCCCAGCTCGGAACCCCTACACAGATACGCAGTATTTT. Based on the CDR3 plus reference TRBV11-2 and TRBJ2-3, the full variable domain is EAGVAQSPRYKIIEKRQSVAFWCNPISGHATLYWYQQILGQGPKLLIQFQNNGVVDDSQLPKDRFSAERLKGVDSTLKIQPAKLEDSAVYLCASSPARNPYTDTQYFGPGTRLTVL.

At least ten counts were recorded for this clonotype. The chain recombines TRBV5-4 with TRBJ1-4, with 8 bases lining up with TRBD1. Germline V lookup: CDR1 SGHNT, CDR2 YYREEE (reference sequence). V shed 4 bases and J 3 bases; nucleotides not matched to a gene: 8. The CDR3 length is 16 residues. Written as DNA, the CDR3 is TGTGCCAGCAGCCTTACGGACAGGGACTCTAATGAAAAACTGTTTTTT. As protein: CASSLTDRDSNEKLFF.

This clonotype was counted a few times. This sequence joins TRBV11-2 and TRBJ1-1, with no clear D. The CDR3 is 15 residues long. CDR1 and CDR2 (germline): SGHAT, FQNNGV. Between the trimmed V and J ends, which lost 3 bases and 0 bases, there was a span of 11 bases. The CDR3 DNA reads as TGTGCCAGCAGCTTTACGTCCGGGGTGAACACTGAAGCTTTCTTT. Translation: CASSFTSGVNTEAFF.

This sequence joins TRBV7-9 and TRBJ2-4; TRBD1 matches 7 bases. The CDR3 loop spans 17 amino acids. Germline V gives CDR1 SEHNR, CDR2 FQNEAQ (reference sequence). With 5 bases clipped from V and 2 bases from J, the junction kept 12 bases outside the gene matches. The CDR3 region has the DNA TGTGCCAGCAGCCAGCCGACAGGGTTCATCACCAAAAACATTCAGTACTTC. Translated, it gives CASSQPTGFITKNIQYF.

This clonotype was counted a few times. This rearrangement joins TRBV5-5 to TRBJ1-1, with 12 nucleotides matching TRBD1. Germline V gene data show CDR1 as SGHKS and CDR2 as YYEKEE (reference sequence). CDR3 length: 18 residues. The V and J ends lost 4 bases and 1 base, in that order; junction bases with no gene match: 11. The CDR3 is CASSTTGTGGRENTEAFF. In DNA form, the CDR3 reads TGTGCCAGCAGCACAACCGGGACAGGGGGCAGAGAGAACACTGAAGCTTTCTTT.

Concerning this clonotype itself: The junction and the germline gene differ at one end; a read error may be behind it. J is TRBJ2-5 and V is TRBV29-1, with D possibly TRBD1 on 6 matching bases. This CDR3 spans 12 amino acids. Per the germline V gene, CDR1 is SQVTM and CDR2 is ANQGSEA. CDR3 sequence: CSARTVQETEYF. Written as DNA, the CDR3 is TGCAGCGCCAGGACAGTTCAAGAGACCGAGTACTTC. The variable domain in full, completed from reference TRBV29-1 and TRBJ2-5, reads SAVISQKPSRDICQRGTSLTIQCQVDSQVTMMFWYRQQPGQSLTLIATANQGSEATYESGFVIDKFPISRPNLTFSTLTVSNMSPEDSSIYLCSARTVQETEYFGPGTRLLVL.